This TCR beta chain comes out of a study of cytomegalovirus exposure and HLA in healthy donors listed by TCRdb under 2017. Study-wide context: An earlier analysis of under 600 of the donors reported about 250 Gb of sequence data and roughly 100 million unique TCR beta sequences from 150 million to 200 million T cells. An early release covering roughly 640 HLA-typed donors comprised about 290 gigabases of sequencing data and tens of millions of unique TCR sequences. Among the roughly 410 genotyped donors, around 81% belonged to the genetic ancestry cluster associated with self-reported Caucasian donors. The study aimed to test whether cataloging public T cell receptors could reveal signatures of past pathogen exposure. The T cell repertoires of roughly 660 subjects were profiled by immunosequencing and related to cytomegalovirus serostatus. Besides the first cohort of roughly 700 subjects, a separate validation cohort made up of over 95 different subjects was used. High-throughput TCR immunosequencing, statistical association of individual TCRs with disease status, and machine learning were combined to predict cytomegalovirus infection status. A later analysis re-examined previously published TCR beta repertoires from 600 to 700 donors and added high-resolution HLA genotyping to investigate patterns of TCR occurrence. In the later analysis, no new phenotypic data were used to find candidate immune exposures; instead, reliance was placed on TCR beta sequences and their occurrence across donors. In an earlier analysis of more than 550 of the donors, high-throughput TCR beta sequencing was used to judge whether each TCR beta V gene segment behaved as functional or pseudogenic. Donor age, sex, ethnicity and CMV serostatus were compiled alongside the repertoire data. A later genetic analysis used genome-wide SNP genotypes for about 60% of the roughly 700 donors, treating that subset as a discovery cohort. Every repertoire in the discovery cohort had been generated on one and the same sequencing platform. HLA typing covered class I and class II loci at four-digit resolution. The number of donors typed differed by locus, with roughly 620-630 for A, B, C, DRB1 and DQB1, 522 for DQA1, about 610 for DPA1, and some 440 for DPB1. Four to six DR-DQ haplotypes were handled as single units for association and clustering, since linkage in the cohort was strong. On average, around 240,000 unique TCR beta nucleotide sequences were sequenced per donor among 350 to 400 genotyped donors of the cohort, with roughly 20% of those sequences being non-productive.

The method behind the library was the immunoSEQ multiplex PCR assay. The multiplex PCR relied on a mix of 60 forward primers for TCR Vbeta segments and 13 reverse primers for TCR Jbeta segments. The CDR3 region of rearranged TCR beta genes was amplified from genomic DNA with a multiplex PCR assay. The Illumina HiSeq System was used to sequence the amplified TCR beta libraries as 87-base-pair reads. As for the original processing: A later analysis counted 65 million to 90 million unique TCR beta chains across the 600 to 850 repertoires, and 9.5 million to 11 million of these chains were shared by at least two donors. Raw reads were error-corrected and collapsed into unique sequences with a nearest-neighbor algorithm that merged closely related sequences to remove PCR and sequencing errors. To assign V, D and J gene segments, CDR3 sequences were aligned to IMGT reference sequences. Each retained sequence needed at least a six-nucleotide match to both a V gene segment and a J gene segment. Rearrangements were called productive when the CDR3 lacked stop codons and stayed in frame with V and J; all others were non-productive. Following IMGT convention, CDR3 was defined as the stretch from the second conserved V-encoded cysteine up to the conserved J-encoded phenylalanine. The earlier analysis of fewer than 750 of the donors excluded sequences that lacked an unambiguous match to a single V gene segment. In an earlier analysis of approximately 500 of the donors, a V segment was called functional when productive rearrangements were above 56.7%, and segregating when the standard deviation between donors exceeded 5%. A statistical classification framework was built for diagnosing cytomegalovirus status from the catalog of TCR beta chain sequences. A later analysis assigned V and J genes by comparing TCR nucleotide sequences with IMGT/GENE-DB human TR gene sequences. A later analysis assigned CDR3 sequences and most-parsimonious VDJ recombination scenarios with the TCRdist pipeline. A later analysis defined each TCR beta chain by its CDR3 amino acid sequence plus V-gene family, and excluded reads lacking a unique V-gene family. A later analysis removed several hundred highly shared, low-generation-probability nucleotide sequences to deal with suspected cross-contamination and a sequencing artifact. For each public chain, a later analysis derived a clonal expansion index from normalized ranks of inferred template counts within each repertoire. A later analysis computed generation probabilities with a VDJ recombination model fitted to out-of-frame rearrangements, and checked the results against IGoR. A later analysis scored TCR-TCR, TCR-HLA and TCR-CMV co-occurrence with hypergeometric tests, applying a repertoire-size bias correction to TCR pairs. False discovery rates were estimated in a later analysis by permuting HLA or CMV assignments 20 times. In a later analysis, co-occurring TCRs were grouped with DBSCAN, and TCRdist sequence similarity was added when clustering was performed within HLA-allele-positive subsets. Repertoires with fewer than 30,000 or more than 120,000 public chains, plus five repertoires with anomalous nucleotide sharing, were excluded from co-occurrence clustering. This is the immuneACCESS table as TCRdb keeps it, with only in-frame sequences that have V and J called. A part of the clones is gone; compared with another copy, unresolved V genes explain less than half, and the rest is unexplained. V, J and clone size are those of that table, while D and trimming were read from the DNA. Recorded for this sample are some 60,000 clones; approximately 80% of them occurred a single time. Around 1.8% of the sample is taken by the ten largest.

The investigation overall reported the following: An earlier analysis of roughly 570 of the donors showed that most TCR beta V segments appeared in productive rearrangements either about 90% or about 30% of the time, which broadly matched IMGT annotations. The cohort was sequenced for TCR beta chains only, and without alpha or paired-chain data the features that could be detected were limited. In a later genetic analysis, a missense DCLRE1C variant was associated with V-gene and J-gene trimming of TCR beta chains, and the association was replicated in an independent cohort. Compared with the 666-donor mean, donors in an Asian-associated ancestry cluster had fewer N-insertions in productive TCRs, according to a later genetic analysis. A later analysis reported that several top co-occurrence clusters appeared linked to parvovirus B19, influenza, CMV and Epstein-Barr virus. In a later analysis, most CMV-associated TCR beta chains were found to appear HLA-restricted, with HLA associations seemingly driven largely by CMV exposure. When HLA alleles, especially DR and DQ, strongly co-occurred, attributing TCR associations to individual alleles was difficult. Sequencing depth was assumed to be roughly uniform across donors in the presence/absence analyses, though that assumption may not hold. The classifier was reported to diagnose cytomegalovirus status with high specificity and sensitivity in both the original cohort and the validation cohort. According to a later analysis, TCR association rates differed among HLA loci, with DRB1 alleles showing the most associated TCRs and HLA-C alleles showing the fewest. A later analysis found that HLA-associated TCR beta chains were more clonally expanded and had lower generation probabilities than equally common non-associated chains. A cluster of highly shared sequence variants was judged likely to represent a technical artifact of the sequencing pipeline. Across donors, most TCR sequences were observed very rarely, whereas some public TCRs were present in many individuals. In vitro tests confirmed that three of the cytomegalovirus-associated TCR beta chains recognize cytomegalovirus antigens. According to the authors, the approach could potentially be generalized to other disease states and immunological phenotypes. Because HLA typing was missing for some donors at each locus, association tests included only the typed subset. A further reported finding was that TCR beta sequences accurately predicted the HLA-A and HLA-B alleles for most subjects in the first cohort. Specific HLA alleles were associated with 15,000 to 20,000 TCR beta sequences at a false discovery rate of 0.05 in a later analysis. The study gave a list of about 160 TCR beta chains associated with cytomegalovirus. Roughly 15 rarely observed V segments, including chromosome 9 orphons, were excluded from the earlier analysis of several hundred of the donors because counts were too low. The only immune exposure information available for the cohort was CMV serostatus. Correlated functional status among segregating V segments might be attributable to linkage disequilibrium, but an unknown experimental factor could not be ruled out.

The cohort comprised 710 or so healthy bone marrow donors. At the time of sampling, all cohort members were nominally healthy, though unrecorded immune exposures were likely present. The donor tested CMV seronegative, placing the donor among the 300 to 400 seronegative members of the cohort. Each donor provided a peripheral blood sample, and peripheral blood mononuclear cells were used for TCR beta sequencing. Genomic DNA was extracted from the blood cell samples with the Qiagen DNeasy Blood Extraction Kit. As regards this clone: Its antigen specificity is not known. The sample holds no much larger clone one base away, and base qualities are not on file.

The clonotype was recovered from a middle-aged man in good health and CMV-seronegative. Specimen: PBMCs.

The DNA reads as follows: TGTGCCAGCAGTATCACAGTGTACACAGATACGCAGTATTTT. This gives the protein CASSITVYTDTQYF. The V gene is TRBV6-1 and the J gene is TRBJ2-3; no D segment can be confidently identified. Its CDR3 holds 14 amino acids, cysteine through phenylalanine. The read is trimmed to its CDR3 DNA, 42 bases read in frame from base 1. Trimming removed 5 bases from V and 2 bases from J, leaving 11 bases between the germline ends. The germline V gene sets CDR1 to MNHNS and CDR2 to SASEGT.